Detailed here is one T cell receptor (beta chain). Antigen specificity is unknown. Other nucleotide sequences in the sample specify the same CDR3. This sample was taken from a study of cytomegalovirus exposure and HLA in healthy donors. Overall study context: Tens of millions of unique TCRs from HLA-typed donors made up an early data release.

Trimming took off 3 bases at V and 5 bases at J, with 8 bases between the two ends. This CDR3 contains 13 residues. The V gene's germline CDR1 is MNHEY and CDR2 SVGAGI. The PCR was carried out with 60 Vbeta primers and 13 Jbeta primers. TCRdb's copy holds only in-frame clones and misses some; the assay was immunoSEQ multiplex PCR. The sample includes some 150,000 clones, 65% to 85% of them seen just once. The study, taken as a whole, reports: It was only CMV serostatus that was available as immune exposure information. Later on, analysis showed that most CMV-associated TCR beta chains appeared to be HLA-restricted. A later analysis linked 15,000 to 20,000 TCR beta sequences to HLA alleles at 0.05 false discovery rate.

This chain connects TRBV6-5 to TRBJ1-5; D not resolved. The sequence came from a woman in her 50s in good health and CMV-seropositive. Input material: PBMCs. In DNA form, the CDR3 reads TGTGCCAGCAGTTATGACCGGGATCAGCCCCAGCATTTT. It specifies CASSYDRDQPQHF.